The 3 T cell receptor beta chains presented below share a single source sample, sequenced in a study of blood T cell repertoires in COVID-19. The repertoire was sequenced with immunoSEQ multiplex PCR; TCRdb's copy has only in-frame clones and lacks some. The data contain under 400,000 clones, approximately 87% of them singletons. Sequencing was carried out using peripheral blood. These receptor sequences come from a woman between 25 and 40 years old with COVID-19, enrolled during active disease.

The chain employs TRBV27 and TRBJ2-7, with TRBD2 identical over 10 bases. There are 14 residues in the CDR3. V lost 8 bases and J lost 4; bases outside the gene matches: 8. Germline loops: CDR1 MNHEY, CDR2 SMNVEV (reference sequence). The chain's CDR3 is CASRSGRASYEQYF. The DNA of the CDR3 is TGTGCCAGCCGAAGCGGGAGGGCCTCTTACGAGCAGTACTTC.

This sequence joins TRBV16 and TRBJ2-2; D is unclear. The germline CDR1 and CDR2 sequences are KGHSY and FQNENV. V was trimmed by 4 bases and J by 10 bases, leaving 10 bases between them. The length of the CDR3 is 12 residues. CDR3 residues: CASSLISTELFF. In DNA, the CDR3 is TGTGCCAGCAGCCTAATCTCTACGGAGCTGTTTTTT. The whole variable domain, remainder taken from reference TRBV16 and TRBJ2-2, is GEEVAQTPKHLVRGEGQKAKLYCAPIKGHSYVFWYQQVLKNEFKFLISFQNENVFDETGMPKERFSAKCLPNSPCSLEIQATKLEDSAVYFCASSLISTELFFGEGSRLTVL.

The genes are TRBV19 and TRBJ1-6, with TRBD1 matching 8 bases. This CDR3 spans 14 amino acids. The germline V gene has CDR1 LNHDA and CDR2 SQIVND (reference sequence). V lost 7 bases and J lost 5; bases outside the gene matches: 4. CDR3 in amino acids: CASTDRGNNSPLHF. In DNA form, the CDR3 reads TGTGCCAGTACCGACAGGGGAAATAATTCACCCCTCCACTTT.